Described below is a single T cell receptor beta chain sequence and its context. Its target is unknown. The data derive from a study of shared clonotypes between healthy human individuals. The method was immunoSEQ multiplex PCR; TCRdb's version includes in-frame clones alone and lacks a portion of them. The data show 1 million to 1.2 million clones, roughly 80% seen once. From germline, CDR1 is MNHNY and CDR2 SVGAGI (reference sequence). V was shortened by 2 bases and J by 9 bases, with 18 bases between the two germline ends. The CDR3 has 15 residues. Only Caucasian adults living in Nashville, Tennessee made up the donor group. Study results and limitations: Clonotypes which were not shared had lower generation probabilities than clonotypes that all four donors shared.

The chain recombines TRBV6-6 with TRBJ2-3; possible D gene TRBD2, 6 bases. This receptor was obtained from a man aged 18 to 29 in good health. Some clones in this sample may be carry-over from other donors' samples. The sample taken for sequencing was memory CD4+ T cells from PBMCs. The subset denotes: CD45RA-negative fraction. This CDR3 is CASSYLNPGLETQYF. CDR3 sequence (DNA): TGTGCCAGCAGTTACCTTAATCCGGGACTGGAGACGCAGTATTTT.